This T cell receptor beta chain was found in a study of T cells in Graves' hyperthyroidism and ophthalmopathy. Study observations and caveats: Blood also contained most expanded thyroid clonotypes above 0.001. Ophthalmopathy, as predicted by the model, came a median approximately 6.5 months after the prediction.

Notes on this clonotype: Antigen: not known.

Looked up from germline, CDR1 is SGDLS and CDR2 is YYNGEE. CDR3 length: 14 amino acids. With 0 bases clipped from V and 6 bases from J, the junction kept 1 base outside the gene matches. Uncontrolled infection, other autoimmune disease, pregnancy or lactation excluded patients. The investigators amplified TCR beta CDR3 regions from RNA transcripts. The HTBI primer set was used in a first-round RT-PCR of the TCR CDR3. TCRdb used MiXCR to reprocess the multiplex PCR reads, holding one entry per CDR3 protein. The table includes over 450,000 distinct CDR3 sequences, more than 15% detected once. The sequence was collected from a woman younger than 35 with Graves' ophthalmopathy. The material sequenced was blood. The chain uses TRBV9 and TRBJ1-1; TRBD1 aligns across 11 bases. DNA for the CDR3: TGTGCCAGCAGCGTAGAGGGACAGGGGGCTGAAGCTTTCTTT. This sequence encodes CASSVEGQGAEAFF.